What follows are 13 T cell receptor beta chains derived from one specimen sequenced in a study of T cell changes during pregnancy in multiple sclerosis. Repertoires were generated with immunoSEQ multiplex PCR, while TCRdb's copy carries only in-frame clones and drops some. The sample carries around 29,000 clones, around 90% recorded once. The sequences come from CD8+ T cells from peripheral blood mononuclear cells, collected before pregnancy. These receptors all stem from a female donor with multiple sclerosis, enrolled in a pregnancy study.

The chain recombines TRBV2 with TRBJ2-7; D is possibly TRBD2 (7 bases). CDR1 and CDR2 from the germline V gene are SNHLY and FYNNEI. The CDR3 sequence is 17 residues long. With 4 bases removed from V and 2 bases from J, the gap between germline ends came to 21 bases. CDR3 loop: CASSGPGRGRGPYEQYF. The CDR3 nucleotides read TGTGCCAGCAGTGGCCCGGGGAGGGGCAGGGGACCCTACGAGCAGTACTTC.

CDR3 nucleotide sequence: TGTGCCAGCAGCTTGGATCGTTCTAGCGGGAGAGGATATCGTACAGATACGCAGTATTTT. Amino acids: CASSLDRSSGRGYRTDTQYF. The chain links TRBV5-5 to TRBJ2-3; 10 bases are shared with TRBD2. CDR1 is SGHKS and CDR2 is YYEKEE in the germline V gene (reference sequence). V lost 0 bases and J lost 3; bases outside the gene matches: 16. The CDR3 has 20 amino acids.

The chain joins TRBV25-1 to TRBJ2-7; 10 bases are shared with TRBD2. The CDR3 length is 15 residues. Germline lookup yields CDR1 MGHDK and CDR2 SYGVNS. J gave up 0 bases and V 5 bases, and 4 bases lay outside the gene matches. In DNA, the CDR3 is TGTGCCAGCAGTTATGGACTAGCGGACTCCTACGAGCAGTACTTC. Translated: CASSYGLADSYEQYF.

The J gene is TRBJ2-1, the V gene TRBV7-9; 15 positions agree with TRBD2. The germline gives CDR1 SEHNR, CDR2 FQNEAQ (reference sequence). V lost 4 bases to trimming and J lost 1 base; unmatched junction nucleotides: 8. This CDR3 has 19 amino acids. CDR3 in DNA: TGTGCCAGCAGCTCTAGAGGACTAGCGGGAGGGAGTTCCTACAATGAGCAGTTCTTC. Translating it yields CASSSRGLAGGSSYNEQFF.

The V and J genes are TRBV10-3 and TRBJ2-1; 8 nucleotides match TRBD2. Unmatched junction bases numbered 6, after V lost 7 bases and J lost 1 base. CDR1 and CDR2 from the germline V gene are ENHRY and SYGVKD. CDR3 size: 15 residues. CDR3 sequence: CAITETGGSYNEQFF. The DNA of the CDR3 is TGTGCCATCACTGAAACGGGAGGGTCCTACAATGAGCAGTTCTTC.

The chain joins TRBV7-9 to TRBJ1-2; 7 bases map to TRBD1. CDR1 and CDR2 from the germline V gene are SEHNR and FQNEAQ (reference sequence). The CDR3 is made up of 15 amino acids. Unmatched junction bases numbered 14, after V lost 8 bases and J lost 5 bases. CDR3 coding DNA: TGTGCCAGCCAGGCCGATAGGGGGCCTATTTATGGCTACACCTTC. Translating it yields CASQADRGPIYGYTF.

This chain uses TRBV4-1 with TRBJ2-5, with a possible D match to TRBD1 (5 bases). V was shortened by 4 bases and J by 4 bases, with 10 bases between the two germline ends. CDR1 and CDR2 from the germline V gene are MGHRA and YSYEKL. There are 13 residues in the CDR3. The CDR3 sequence: CASSPRGGETQYF. The CDR3 nucleotides read TGCGCCAGCAGCCCTAGGGGCGGAGAGACCCAGTACTTC.

V is TRBV15 and J is TRBJ2-7, with D possibly TRBD2 on 7 matching bases. There are 15 residues in the CDR3. Trimming removed 5 bases from V and 6 bases from J, with 20 bases in between. The germline V gene encodes CDR1 LNHNV and CDR2 YYDKDF (reference sequence). CDR3 coding DNA: TGTGCCACCAGCCTTCAGAGACGGGGGGCGGGCGAGCAGTACTTC. Translation gives CATSLQRRGAGEQYF.

This rearrangement joins TRBV4-1 to TRBJ2-7, with TRBD1 as a possible D gene (5 bases). V gave up 1 base and J gave up 3 bases, with 13 bases separating them. Germline V gives CDR1 MGHRA, CDR2 YSYEKL. CDR3 size: 15 residues. The CDR3: CASSQALRGDYEQYF. The CDR3 DNA reads TGCGCCAGCAGCCAAGCCCTAAGGGGCGACTACGAGCAGTACTTC.

The chain has TRBV19 and TRBJ2-6; possibly TRBD1 for D (6 bases). Germline V gene data show CDR1 as LNHDA and CDR2 as SQIVND (reference sequence). CDR3 length: 18 amino acids. V shed 3 bases and J shed 1 base, with 16 bases lying between them. CDR3 nucleotide sequence: TGTGCCAGTAGTATGACCGTTACAGGGCTGTCTGGGGCCAACGTCCTGACTTTC. Translation gives CASSMTVTGLSGANVLTF.

CDR3 amino acids: CATSRSRGDRVPYEQYF. The CDR3 DNA is TGTGCCACCAGCAGAAGTCGAGGGGACAGGGTACCGTACGAGCAGTACTTC. V is TRBV15 and J is TRBJ2-7; 9 nucleotides agree with TRBD1. The CDR3 is 17 residues long. After removal of 2 bases from V and 4 bases from J, the junction contained 12 bases not matched to a gene. Germline V gene data show CDR1 as LNHNV and CDR2 as YYDKDF (reference sequence).

The table lists this clone with a few counts. The J gene is TRBJ2-1, the V gene TRBV6-5; TRBD1 matches 8 bases. V lost 2 bases and J lost 3; bases outside the gene matches: 3. The germline V gene has CDR1 MNHEY and CDR2 SVGAGI. CDR3 size: 15 residues. The CDR3 spells CASSYGQGDYNEQFF. For the CDR3, the DNA is TGTGCCAGCAGTTACGGACAGGGCGACTACAATGAGCAGTTCTTC.

This chain joins TRBV25-1 and TRBJ1-2; 12 positions agree with TRBD1. From germline, CDR1 is MGHDK and CDR2 SYGVNS. The CDR3 loop spans 15 amino acids. After removal of 1 base from V and 7 bases from J, the junction contained 4 bases not matched to a gene. CDR3 in amino acids: CASSELGQGASGYTF. The CDR3 bases are TGTGCCAGCAGTGAATTGGGACAGGGGGCCTCTGGCTACACCTTC.